These T cell receptor beta chains were read from a single sample in a study of T cell clones after liver transplantation. Clones were sequenced by immunoSEQ multiplex PCR, and TCRdb holds only the in-frame ones, with some missing. The sample records tens of thousands of clones, approximately 87% being singletons. Sequencing used CD4+ T cells from blood, obtained at the 22-month timepoint. All receptors derive from a human patient who received a liver transplant. A subset of T cells may come from the graft donor. Each CDR3 is given with its conserved first and last residue. D genes are given only for firm matches. A row's size may be missing; if present it is once, few, many or a size class.

CDR3: CASSTRDGHLGKQFF; DNA: TGTGCCAGCAGTACCCGGGACGGCCACTTGGGTAAGCAGTTCTTC; J: TRBJ2-1; size: NA; D: NA; V: TRBV28
CDR3: CASSLAGVGDRGREQYF; DNA: TGTGCCAGCAGCTTAGCGGGTGTCGGGGACAGGGGGCGCGAGCAGTACTTC; J: TRBJ2-7; size: once; D: TRBD1; V: TRBV7-2
CDR3: CATSRDRYSNQPQHF; DNA: TGTGCCACCAGCAGAGACAGGTATAGCAATCAGCCCCAGCATTTT; J: TRBJ1-5; size: once; D: NA; V: TRBV15
CDR3: CASRPQGGHTDTQYF; DNA: TGTGCCAGCAGACCCCAGGGGGGGCATACAGATACGCAGTATTTT; J: TRBJ2-3; size: NA; D: NA; V: TRBV6-6
CDR3: CASSLKVRAPTGELFF; DNA: TGTGCCAGCAGCTTGAAGGTGAGGGCACCAACCGGGGAGCTGTTTTTT; J: TRBJ2-2; size: NA; D: NA; V: TRBV5-6
CDR3: CATMRTGATGELFF; DNA: TGCGCCACGATGAGGACAGGGGCCACCGGGGAGCTGTTTTTT; J: TRBJ2-2; size: NA; D: TRBD1; V: TRBV10-1
CDR3: CASSIAFPGELFF; DNA: TGTGCCAGTAGTATAGCCTTTCCCGGGGAGCTGTTTTTT; J: TRBJ2-2; size: NA; D: NA; V: TRBV19
CDR3: CASSLVGASVDEQYF; DNA: TGCGCCAGCAGCTTGGTTGGGGCCTCTGTAGACGAGCAGTACTTC; J: TRBJ2-7; size: NA; D: NA; V: TRBV5-1
CDR3: CASSEGAGWEQYF; DNA: TGTGCCAGCAGTGAAGGGGCGGGCTGGGAGCAGTACTTC; J: TRBJ2-7; size: NA; D: NA; V: TRBV6-1
CDR3: CASSSRTGDQPQHF; DNA: TGTGCCAGCAGCTCCCGGACAGGGGATCAGCCCCAGCATTTT; J: TRBJ1-5; size: NA; D: TRBD1; V: TRBV7-2
CDR3: CASSESRGLGGYTF; DNA: TGTGCCAGCAGTGAATCGAGGGGGCTCGGTGGCTACACCTTC; J: TRBJ1-2; size: NA; D: TRBD1; V: TRBV6-1
CDR3: CASSFGQGNTEAFF; DNA: TGCGCCAGCAGCTTCGGGCAGGGCAACACTGAAGCTTTCTTT; J: TRBJ1-1; size: few; D: NA; V: TRBV5-1
CDR3: CASGLGGGRWDTQYF; DNA: TGTGCCAGCGGCCTCGGGGGCGGTAGATGGGATACGCAGTATTTT; J: TRBJ2-3; size: NA; D: NA; V: TRBV9
CDR3: CASSLSGDTQYF; DNA: TGCGCCAGCAGCTTGTCGGGAGATACGCAGTATTTT; J: TRBJ2-3; size: NA; D: NA; V: TRBV5-1
CDR3: CATRGTYNEQFF; DNA: TGTGCCACCCGCGGCACCTACAATGAGCAGTTCTTC; J: TRBJ2-1; size: NA; D: NA; V: TRBV7-6
CDR3: CASSLWGNTEAFF; DNA: TGTGCCAGCAGTTTATGGGGGAACACTGAAGCTTTCTTT; J: TRBJ1-1; size: NA; D: NA; V: TRBV27
CDR3: CASSPGVLGELFF; DNA: TGTGCCAGCAGCCCTGGGGTTCTAGGGGAGCTGTTTTTT; J: TRBJ2-2; size: NA; D: NA; V: TRBV7-3